This T cell receptor (beta chain) was documented in a study of human T cells and chemical hapten exposure. Study-level background: The patch tests put 0.01% DPC on the skin of the upper back and were read 6 days later.

The trim removed 8 bases at V and 4 bases at J, leaving 15 bases unmatched. The CDR3 contains 17 residues. CDR1 and CDR2 from the germline V gene are MDHEN and SYDVKM. Regarding time point: patch test 2, 6 weeks after DPC sensitization. As to treatment: therapeutic diphenylcyclopropenone sensitization with weekly scalp DPC. Via MiXCR, TCRdb re-called the RACE reads, giving one row per CDR3 protein. The sample includes approximately 92,000 distinct CDR3 sequences, roughly 11% of them seen just once. The chain is built from TRBV28 and TRBJ2-2; 8 bases agree with TRBD2. The receptor was derived from a woman in her thirties or forties with alopecia areata. Some clones in this sample may be carry-over from other donors' samples. The starting material was whole blood, obtained in connection with sensitization to the hapten diphenylcyclopropenone (DPC). CDR3 region: CASLWGRGAPGTGELFF. Written as DNA, the CDR3 is TGTGCCAGCCTTTGGGGGCGGGGGGCCCCTGGCACCGGGGAGCTGTTTTTT. The variable domain in full, completed from reference TRBV28 and TRBJ2-2, reads DVKVTQSSRYLVKRTGEKVFLECVQDMDHENMFWYRQDPGLGLRLIYFSYDVKMKEKGDIPEGYSVSREKKERFSLILESASTNQTSMYLCASLWGRGAPGTGELFFGEGSRLTVL.